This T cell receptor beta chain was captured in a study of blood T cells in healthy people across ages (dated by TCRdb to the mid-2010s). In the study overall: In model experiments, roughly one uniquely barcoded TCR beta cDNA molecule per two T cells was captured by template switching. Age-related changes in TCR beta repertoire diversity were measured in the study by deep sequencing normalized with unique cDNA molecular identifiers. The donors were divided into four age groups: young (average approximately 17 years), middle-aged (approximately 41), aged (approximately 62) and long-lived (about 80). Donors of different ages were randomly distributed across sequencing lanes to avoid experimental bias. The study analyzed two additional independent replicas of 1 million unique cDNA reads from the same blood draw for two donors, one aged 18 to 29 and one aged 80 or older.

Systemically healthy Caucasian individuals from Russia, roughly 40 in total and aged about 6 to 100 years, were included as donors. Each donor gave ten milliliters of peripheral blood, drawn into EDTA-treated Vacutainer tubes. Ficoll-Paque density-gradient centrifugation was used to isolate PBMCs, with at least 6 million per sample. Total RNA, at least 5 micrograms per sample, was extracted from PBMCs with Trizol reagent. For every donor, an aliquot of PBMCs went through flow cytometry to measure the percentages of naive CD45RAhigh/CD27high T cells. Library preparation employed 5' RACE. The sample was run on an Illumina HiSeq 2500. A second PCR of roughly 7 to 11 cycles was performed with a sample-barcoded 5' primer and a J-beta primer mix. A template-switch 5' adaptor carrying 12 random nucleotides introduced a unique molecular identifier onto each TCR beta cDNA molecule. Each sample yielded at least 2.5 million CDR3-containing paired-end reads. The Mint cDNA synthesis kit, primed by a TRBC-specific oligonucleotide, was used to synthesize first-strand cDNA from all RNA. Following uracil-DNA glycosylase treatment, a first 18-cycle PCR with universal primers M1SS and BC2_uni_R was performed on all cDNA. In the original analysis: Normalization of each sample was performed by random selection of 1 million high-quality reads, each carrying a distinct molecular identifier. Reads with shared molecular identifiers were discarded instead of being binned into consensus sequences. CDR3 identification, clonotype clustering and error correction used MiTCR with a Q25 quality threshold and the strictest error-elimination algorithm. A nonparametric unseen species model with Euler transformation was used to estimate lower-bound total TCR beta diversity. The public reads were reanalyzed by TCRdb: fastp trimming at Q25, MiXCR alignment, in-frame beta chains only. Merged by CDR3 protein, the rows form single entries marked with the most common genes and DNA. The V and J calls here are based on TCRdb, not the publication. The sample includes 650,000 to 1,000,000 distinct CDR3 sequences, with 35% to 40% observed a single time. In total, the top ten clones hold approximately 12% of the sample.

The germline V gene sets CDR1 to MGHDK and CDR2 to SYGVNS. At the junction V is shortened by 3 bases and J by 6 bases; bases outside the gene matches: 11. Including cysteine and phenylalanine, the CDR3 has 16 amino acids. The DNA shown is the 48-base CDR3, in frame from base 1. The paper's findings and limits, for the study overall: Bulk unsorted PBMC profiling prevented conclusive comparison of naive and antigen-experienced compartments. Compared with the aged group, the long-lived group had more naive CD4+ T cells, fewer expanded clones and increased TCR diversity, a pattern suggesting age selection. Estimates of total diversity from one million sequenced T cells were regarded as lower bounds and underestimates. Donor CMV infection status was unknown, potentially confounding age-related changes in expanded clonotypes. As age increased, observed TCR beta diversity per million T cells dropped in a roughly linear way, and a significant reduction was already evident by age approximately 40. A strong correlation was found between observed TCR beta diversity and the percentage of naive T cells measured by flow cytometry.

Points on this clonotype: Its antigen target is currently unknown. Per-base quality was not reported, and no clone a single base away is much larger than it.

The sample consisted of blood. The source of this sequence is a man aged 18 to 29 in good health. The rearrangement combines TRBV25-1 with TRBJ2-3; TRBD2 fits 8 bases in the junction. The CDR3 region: CASSDPLAGGLDTQYF. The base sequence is TGTGCCAGCAGTGATCCCCTGGCGGGGGGCTTGGATACGCAGTATTTT.